Below, 10 T cell receptor beta chains from the same sample are listed, as sequenced in a study of Tregs in tolerant kidney transplant recipients. The method was immunoSEQ multiplex PCR; TCRdb's version includes in-frame clones alone and lacks a portion of them. The sample contains about 240,000 clones, roughly 80% of which appear only once. Input material: CD4+ T cells from blood. The origin of the receptors is a human donor in good health.

The J gene is TRBJ2-1, the V gene TRBV9; D may be TRBD2 (6 bases). The CDR3 is made up of 15 amino acids. CDR1 and CDR2 from the germline V gene are SGDLS and YYNGEE. V dropped 1 base and J dropped 5 bases, with 13 bases sitting between them. The CDR3 is CASSVLSGPDNEQFF. The CDR3 DNA reads as TGTGCCAGCAGCGTACTAAGCGGGCCTGACAATGAGCAGTTCTTC.

About this clone itself: This sample also contains other DNA sequences that code for the same CDR3. The chain carries TRBV7-9 and TRBJ1-1, with D unresolved. The CDR3 totals 13 residues. Germline V gene data show CDR1 as SEHNR and CDR2 as FQNEAQ (reference sequence). V lost 5 bases and J lost 1, with 8 bases in between. The CDR3 DNA is TGTGCCAGCAGCCCCGGAGCGAACACTGAAGCTTTCTTT. Its protein is CASSPGANTEAFF. Full variable domain (remainder filled in from reference TRBV7-9 and TRBJ1-1): DTGVSQNPRHKITKRGQNVTFRCDPISEHNRLYWYRQTLGQGPEFLTYFQNEAQLEKSRLLSDRFSAERPKGSFSTLEIQRTEQGDSAMYLCASSPGANTEAFFGQGTRLTVV.

This sequence joins TRBV5-1 and TRBJ2-2, with 11 bases aligning to TRBD2. Germline CDR1 reads SGHRS; CDR2 reads YFSETQ. V lost 3 bases and J lost 1; bases outside the gene matches: 14. The CDR3 spans 20 residues. The CDR3, as DNA: TGCGCCAGCAGCTCTCTCGGGACTAGCGGCTTAAAGGGGAACACCGGGGAGCTGTTTTTT. Encoded protein: CASSSLGTSGLKGNTGELFF.

Here the CDR3 reads CATSSRGNQPQHF. The CDR3, as DNA: TGTGCCACCAGCAGCAGAGGCAATCAGCCCCAGCATTTT. V is TRBV15 and J is TRBJ1-5; D gene uncertain. Germline CDR1 LNHNV, CDR2 YYDKDF (reference sequence). V gave up 3 bases and J gave up 2 bases, with 5 bases separating them. This CDR3 region has 13 residues.

This rearrangement joins TRBV19 to TRBJ1-1; 10 bases align to TRBD1. The V segment lost 5 bases and the J segment 1 base; nucleotides outside the gene matches: 4. The germline V gene encodes CDR1 LNHDA and CDR2 SQIVND (reference sequence). The CDR3 has 15 residues. CDR3 in amino acids: CASSWRQGANTEAFF. DNA of the CDR3: TGTGCCAGTAGTTGGAGACAGGGGGCGAACACTGAAGCTTTCTTT.

The chain is built from TRBV5-1 and TRBJ2-3; TRBD2 matches at 12 bases. Germline V gives CDR1 SGHRS, CDR2 YFSETQ. V dropped 0 bases and J dropped 6; count of bases not matched to a gene: 2. The CDR3 contains 15 residues. The CDR3 nucleotides are TGCGCCAGCAGCTTGGTGACTAGCGGGAGTGATACGCAGTATTTT. It specifies CASSLVTSGSDTQYF.

The CDR3 nucleotides read TGTGCCAGCTCACCGGCTGACAGGGGGGGTACCTACAATGAGCAGTTCTTC. Translation gives CASSPADRGGTYNEQFF. V and J are TRBV18 and TRBJ2-1, with TRBD1 identical over 9 bases. Germline-derived CDR1 and CDR2 are KGHSH and LQKENI. V dropped 3 bases and J dropped 2; count of bases not matched to a gene: 8. The CDR3 has 17 residues.

The chain uses TRBV21-1 and TRBJ2-7. TRBV21-1 is classified as a pseudogene. The CDR3 is 15 residues long. The CDR3 bases are TGTGCCAGCAGCAAGGGATGGGTAGAGCTCTACGAGCAGTACTTC. It is translated as CASSKGWVELYEQYF.

The chain employs TRBV6-4 and TRBJ2-3; TRBD1 aligns across 7 bases. The trim removed 2 bases at V and 3 bases at J, leaving 2 bases unmatched. The CDR3 length is 14 residues. The germline CDR1 and CDR2 sequences are MRHNA and SNTAGT. CDR3: CASSDRGHTDTQYF. CDR3 nucleotides: TGTGCCAGCAGTGACAGGGGGCATACAGATACGCAGTATTTT.

The chain combines TRBV7-9 with TRBJ1-4; perhaps TRBD1 as D (6 bases). Germline-derived CDR1 and CDR2 are SEHNR and FQNEAQ (reference sequence). The CDR3 runs 18 residues. V shed 1 base and J shed 7 bases, with 22 bases lying between them. DNA for the CDR3: TGTGCCAGCAGCTTAGGCCTCCGGACAGAATGGTATATTGAAAAACTGTTTTTT. This translates into CASSLGLRTEWYIEKLFF. Based on the CDR3 plus reference TRBV7-9 and TRBJ1-4, the full variable domain is DTGVSQNPRHKITKRGQNVTFRCDPISEHNRLYWYRQTLGQGPEFLTYFQNEAQLEKSRLLSDRFSAERPKGSFSTLEIQRTEQGDSAMYLCASSLGLRTEWYIEKLFFGSGTQLSVL.